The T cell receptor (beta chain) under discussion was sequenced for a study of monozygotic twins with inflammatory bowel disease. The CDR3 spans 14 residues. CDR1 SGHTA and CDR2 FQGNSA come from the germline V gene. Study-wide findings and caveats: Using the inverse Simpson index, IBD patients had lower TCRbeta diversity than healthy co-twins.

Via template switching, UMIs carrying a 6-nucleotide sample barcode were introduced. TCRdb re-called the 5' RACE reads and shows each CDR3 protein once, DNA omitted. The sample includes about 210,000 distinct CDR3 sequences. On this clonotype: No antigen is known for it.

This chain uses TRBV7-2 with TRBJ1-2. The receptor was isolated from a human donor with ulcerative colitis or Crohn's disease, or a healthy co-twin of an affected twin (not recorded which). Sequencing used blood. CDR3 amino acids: CASSSPPGLYGYTF.